The 26 T cell receptor beta chains below were found in one sample sequenced in a study of cytomegalovirus exposure and HLA in healthy donors. The PCR had 60 Vbeta and 13 Jbeta primers. Sequenced by immunoSEQ multiplex PCR; TCRdb stores in-frame clones only, minus some. The data show some 130,000 clones, less than 85% seen once. The sequenced sample consisted of PBMCs. Every receptor here comes from a man aged 30-40 years in good health and CMV-seronegative.

In its sample, this clone was seen once. The genes are TRBV7-2 and TRBJ2-5; TRBD2 matches at 7 bases. CDR3 length: 17 amino acids. Germline CDR1 SGHTA, CDR2 FQGNSA. V gave up 2 bases and J gave up 2 bases; unmatched junction bases: 11. The CDR3 region is CASSLWGVGGRQETQYF. CDR3 nucleotides: TGTGCCAGCAGCTTATGGGGGGTGGGAGGGAGGCAAGAGACCCAGTACTTC.

This clone has just one count. The chain uses TRBV5-1 and TRBJ1-4; D unresolved. Germline V gene sequence: CDR1 SGHRS, CDR2 YFSETQ. V lost 0 bases and J lost 4, with 10 bases in between. This CDR3 has 15 residues. The CDR3 spells CASSLVAGRNEKLFF. DNA for the CDR3: TGCGCCAGCAGCTTGGTAGCGGGCCGTAATGAAAAACTGTTTTTT.

In its sample, this clone was seen once. The V call is TRBV19, the J call TRBJ2-5; D perhaps matches TRBD2 (6 bases). Trimming cost V 3 bases and J 5 bases, with 10 bases left between them. CDR3 length: 13 residues. Germline V gives CDR1 LNHDA, CDR2 SQIVND (reference sequence). Written as DNA, the CDR3 is TGTGCCAGTAGTATTGGGGAGGCGGAGACCCAGTACTTC. Amino acids: CASSIGEAETQYF.

V and J are TRBV10-3 and TRBJ2-7; TRBD2 might be the D (5 bases). This CDR3 contains 15 residues. Trimming stripped 11 bases from V and 3 bases from J, with 23 bases between. Germline V CDR1 and CDR2: ENHRY, SYGVKD. The CDR3 reads CAAGESRGSSYEQYF. The CDR3 DNA sequence: TGTGCCGCCGGGGAAAGTCGTGGCAGCAGCTACGAGCAGTACTTC.

The V call is TRBV28, the J call TRBJ1-1; D is uncertain. The CDR3 has 12 amino acids. V lost 5 bases and J lost 5, with 9 bases in between. Germline V gives CDR1 MDHEN, CDR2 SYDVKM. The CDR3, as DNA: TGTGCCAGCAGTCCCCTTGCGACTGAAGCTTTCTTT. Residues: CASSPLATEAFF.

This clone was counted once. The J gene is TRBJ1-2, the V gene TRBV9, with a weak D call TRBD1 (6 bases). The V end was cut by 0 bases, the J end by 2 bases, with 14 bases between. The CDR3 sequence is 16 residues long. CDR1 and CDR2 from the germline V gene are SGDLS and YYNGEE. CDR3 nucleotide sequence: TGTGCCAGCAGCGTAGGCCTGGACAGTTCGAACTATGGCTACACCTTC. Residues: CASSVGLDSSNYGYTF. Variable domain in full (rest from reference TRBV9 and TRBJ1-2): DSGVTQTPKHLITATGQRVTLRCSPRSGDLSVYWYQQSLDQGLQFLIQYYNGEERAKGNILERFSAQQFPDLHSELNLSSLELGDSALYFCASSVGLDSSNYGYTFGSGTRLTVV.

This clone has a handful of counts. V is TRBV19 and J is TRBJ1-5; perhaps TRBD1 as D (6 bases). This CDR3 contains 15 residues. Trimming pared 5 bases from V and 4 bases from J, leaving 15 bases between. The germline V gene encodes CDR1 LNHDA and CDR2 SQIVND (reference sequence). The CDR3 DNA reads TGTGCCAGTAGTCTGGGAACAGGGTGGAATCAGCCCCAGCATTTT. Residues: CASSLGTGWNQPQHF.

In the case of this clone: One end of the junction fails to match germline, which may point to a read error. The chain has TRBV29-1 and TRBJ1-2; D may be TRBD1 (5 bases). CDR3 size: 16 residues. Germline CDR1 SQVTM, CDR2 ANQGSEA. CDR3 coding DNA: TGCAGCGCCGCACCTATGGGGGGATACTCTAACTATGGCTACCCCTTC. Encoded protein: CSAAPMGGYSNYGYPF.

This clone was detected only once. CDR3 DNA sequence: TGTGCCAGCTCAATACTAGCGGGAGACCGGGAGACCCAGTACTTC. Protein sequence: CASSILAGDRETQYF. The chain joins TRBV7-3 to TRBJ2-5, with 11 nucleotides matching TRBD2. The junction had 10 bases not matched to a gene; V was cut back by 8 bases and J by 5 bases. This CDR3 contains 15 residues. From germline, CDR1 is SGHTA and CDR2 FQGTGA.

This clone was recorded once. The chain is built from TRBV5-1 and TRBJ2-7, with 9 bases fitting TRBD1. The CDR3 spans 15 residues. V gave up 0 bases and J gave up 6 bases; unmatched junction bases: 7. Germline-derived CDR1 and CDR2 are SGHRS and YFSETQ. The CDR3 loop reads CASSLGDRAPLEQYF. Here the CDR3 DNA reads TGCGCCAGCAGCTTGGGGGACAGGGCCCCGCTCGAGCAGTACTTC. Together with reference TRBV5-1 and TRBJ2-7, the CDR3 gives the full variable domain: KAGVTQTPRYLIKTRGQQVTLSCSPISGHRSVSWYQQTPGQGLQFLFEYFSETQRNKGNFPGRFSGRQFSNSRSEMNVSTLELGDSALYLCASSLGDRAPLEQYFGPGTRLTVT.

The J gene is TRBJ1-1, the V gene TRBV18, with D possibly TRBD1 on 6 matching bases. CDR1 KGHSH and CDR2 LQKENI come from the germline V gene. The CDR3 loop spans 14 amino acids. V lost 0 bases and J 5 bases, leaving 10 bases between the germline ends. The DNA for the CDR3 is TGTGCCAGCTCACCACCGGCAGGGGTAACTGAAGCTTTCTTT. It codes for CASSPPAGVTEAFF. Drawing the rest from reference TRBV18 and TRBJ1-1, the complete variable domain is NAGVMQNPRHLVRRRGQEARLRCSPMKGHSHVYWYRQLPEEGLKFMVYLQKENIIDESGMPKERFSAEFPKEGPSILRIQQVVRGDSAAYFCASSPPAGVTEAFFGQGTRLTVV.

This clone has only one observation. V and J are TRBV7-3 and TRBJ2-6; TRBD2 matches 8 bases. Unmatched junction bases numbered 15, after V lost 4 bases and J lost 1 base. The germline V gene encodes CDR1 SGHTA and CDR2 FQGTGA. The CDR3 length is 20 residues. Here the CDR3 reads CASSSLALAATGSGANVLTF. Here the CDR3 DNA reads TGTGCCAGCAGCTCCTTGGCACTAGCGGCAACTGGGTCTGGGGCCAACGTCCTGACTTTC.

The chain recombines TRBV28 with TRBJ1-2; weak D call: TRBD1 (5 bases). The germline gives CDR1 MDHEN, CDR2 SYDVKM. The length of the CDR3 is 13 residues. Trimming stripped 8 bases from V and 7 bases from J, with 17 bases between. The CDR3: CASHNGWGGGYTF. The CDR3 DNA reads TGTGCCAGCCACAATGGTTGGGGCGGTGGCTACACCTTC.

This clone was seen once. The chain has TRBV10-1 and TRBJ2-7, with 8 bases lining up with TRBD2. Unmatched junction bases numbered 8, after V lost 8 bases and J lost 5 bases. CDR3 size: 13 residues. CDR1 and CDR2 (germline): WNHNN, SYGVQD (reference sequence). The CDR3 DNA is TGCGCCAGCGCCCGGGAGGGCCTAGACGAGCAGTACTTC. Amino acid sequence: CASAREGLDEQYF.

The chain uses TRBV30 and TRBJ2-3, with TRBD1 as a possible D gene (5 bases). The V and J ends lost 6 bases and 1 base respectively, with 8 bases between them. Per germline, CDR1 GTSNPN and CDR2 SVGIG (reference sequence). The CDR3 is 12 amino acids. The CDR3 is CACQGGTDTQYF. For the CDR3, the DNA is TGTGCCTGCCAGGGTGGCACAGATACGCAGTATTTT. Together with reference TRBV30 and TRBJ2-3, the CDR3 gives the full variable domain: SQTIHQWPATLVQPVGSPLSLECTVEGTSNPNLYWYRQAAGRGLQLLFYSVGIGQISSEVPQNLSASRPQDRQFILSSKKLLLSDSGFYLCACQGGTDTQYFGPGTRLTVL.

Concerning this clone itself: The junction shows a germline mismatch at one end, possibly a read error. V is TRBV30 and J is TRBJ1-1; D gene unclear. The CDR3 totals 11 residues. Germline CDR1 is GTSNPN and CDR2 is SVGIG (reference sequence). The CDR3 nucleotides read TGTGCCTGGAGTAGGCGATCCGACTCGGGCTTT. Its translation is CAWSRRSDSGF.

The chain carries TRBV6-4 and TRBJ1-1, with 7 bases identical to TRBD1. The CDR3 extends over 14 amino acids. Trimming at V came to 6 bases and at J to 1 base, leaving 5 bases not matched to a gene. Germline lookup yields CDR1 MRHNA and CDR2 SNTAGT. This chain's CDR3 is CASSIGGENTEAFF. CDR3 sequence (DNA): TGTGCCAGCAGCATAGGGGGCGAGAACACTGAAGCTTTCTTT.

This clone has just one count. This chain connects TRBV7-2 to TRBJ2-3; TRBD1 aligns across 7 bases. CDR1 and CDR2 from the germline V gene are SGHTA and FQGNSA. The V and J ends lost 7 bases and 3 bases, in that order; junction bases with no gene match: 10. The length of the CDR3 is 15 residues. CDR3 sequence (DNA): TGTGCCAGCACCCAACGGAGACAGGGTACAGATACGCAGTATTTT. Its translation: CASTQRRQGTDTQYF.

This clone was counted a few times. The chain recombines TRBV5-4 with TRBJ2-7; 13 bases are shared with TRBD2. The germline V gene encodes CDR1 SGHNT and CDR2 YYREEE (reference sequence). The V gene end was trimmed by 7 bases and the J gene end by 8 bases; junction bases not matched to a gene: 9. CDR3 length equals 14 residues. CDR3 DNA sequence: TGTGCCAGCGGTTTAAGGACTAGCGGGAGCCAGCAGTACTTC. Its protein product is CASGLRTSGSQQYF.

V gene TRBV5-1 combines with J gene TRBJ1-4, with 7 bases identical to TRBD1. The CDR3 totals 14 residues. The ends lost 5 bases at V and 4 bases at J; junction bases unmatched: 5. Germline CDR1 SGHRS, CDR2 YFSETQ. The CDR3 region has the DNA TGCGCCAGCAGAGATGACAGGGTTAATGAAAAACTGTTTTTT. This encodes CASRDDRVNEKLFF.

The genes are TRBV7-6 and TRBJ2-1; D is possibly TRBD1 (5 bases). The CDR3 extends over 14 amino acids. Deletions cut 1 base from V and 6 bases from J, with 10 bases between. From germline, CDR1 is SGHVS and CDR2 FNYEAQ. This chain's CDR3 is CASSLGGVINEQFF. The CDR3 nucleotides read TGTGCCAGCAGCTTAGGGGGCGTAATCAATGAGCAGTTCTTC.

With respect to this clone: At the DNA level, this CDR3 is encoded by other sequences in the same sample as well. This chain connects TRBV13 to TRBJ1-2; TRBD1 might be the D (6 bases). Trimming removed 0 bases at V and 4 bases at J, with 15 bases between. Germline assignment: CDR1 PRHDT and CDR2 FYEKMQ (reference sequence). This CDR3 has 16 residues. The CDR3 loop is CASSLGRGRGGYGYTF. DNA of the CDR3: TGTGCCAGCAGCTTAGGCCGTGGCAGGGGTGGCTATGGCTACACCTTC. Combining the CDR3 with reference TRBV13 and TRBJ1-2 gives the whole variable domain AAGVIQSPRHLIKEKRETATLKCYPIPRHDTVYWYQQGPGQDPQFLISFYEKMQSDKGSIPDRFSAQQFSDYHSELNMSSLELGDSALYFCASSLGRGRGGYGYTFGSGTRLTVV.

The chain recombines TRBV15 with TRBJ2-1; a weak D match, TRBD2 (6 bases). V dropped 1 base and J dropped 4 bases, with 14 bases sitting between them. Germline V gene lookup returns CDR1 LNHNV and CDR2 YYDKDF (reference sequence). This CDR3 has 16 residues. The CDR3: CATSRVRESGYNEQFF. In nucleotides, the CDR3 is TGTGCCACCAGCAGAGTCCGGGAGTCGGGGTACAATGAGCAGTTCTTC.

The chain employs TRBV28 and TRBJ2-4; perhaps TRBD1 as D (5 bases). Trimming removed 2 bases from V and 2 bases from J, with 10 bases in between. Germline CDR1 is MDHEN and CDR2 is SYDVKM. The CDR3 covers 15 residues. In nucleotides, the CDR3 is TGTGCCAGCAGTTTAAGGGGTCTAACCAAAAACATTCAGTACTTC. It is translated as CASSLRGLTKNIQYF.

The rearrangement uses TRBV7-3 and TRBJ2-1; a possible D gene is TRBD2 (5 bases). CDR1 SGHTA and CDR2 FQGTGA come from the germline V gene. Trimming removed 4 bases at V and 6 bases at J, with 13 bases between. This CDR3 has 14 amino acids. CDR3 sequence reads: CASSSRPGINEQFF. Written as DNA, the CDR3 is TGTGCCAGCAGCTCCCGCCCCGGGATCAATGAGCAGTTCTTC. Full variable domain (rest looked up from reference TRBV7-3 and TRBJ2-1): GAGVSQTPSNKVTEKGKYVELRCDPISGHTALYWYRQSLGQGPEFLIYFQGTGAADDSGLPNDRFFAVRPEGSVSTLKIQRTERGDSAVYLCASSSRPGINEQFFGPGTRLTVL.

This chain connects TRBV7-6 to TRBJ2-1; 8 positions agree with TRBD2. The CDR3 has 12 amino acids. J lost 10 bases, V lost 5 bases, and 4 bases had no gene match. Germline CDR1 and CDR2: SGHVS and FNYEAQ. CDR3 sequence reads: CASSQGLAEQFF. CDR3 coding DNA: TGTGCCAGCAGCCAAGGACTAGCCGAGCAGTTCTTC. Looking up the rest from reference TRBV7-6 and TRBJ2-1 gives the full variable domain: GAGVSQSPRYKVTKRGQDVALRCDPISGHVSLYWYRQALGQGPEFLTYFNYEAQQDKSGLPNDRFSAERPEGSISTLTIQRTEQRDSAMYRCASSQGLAEQFFGPGTRLTVL.